The 20 T cell receptor beta chains in this list originate from one sample, sequenced in a study of metastatic and nonmetastatic thyroid tumors. MiXCR re-clonotyped the PCR reads for TCRdb. The sample includes around 19,000 clones, roughly 27% of them seen just once. Thyroid surgery was preceded by no treatment in any patient. The sequenced sample was tumor tissue. The receptors stem from a male donor with papillary thyroid cancer or a benign thyroid nodule (not recorded which). Some clones in this sample may be carry-over from other donors' samples.

This clone was found a few times. It may be a read error: a sequence one base away is much more abundant. Distinct nucleotide sequences in the sample also encode this CDR3. The gene calls are TRBV29-1 and TRBJ1-1; D not certain. V was pared by 4 bases and J by 7 bases, with 10 bases between. The CDR3 is made up of 11 amino acids. The germline gives CDR1 SQVTM, CDR2 ANQGSEA. CDR3 sequence (DNA): TGCAGCGTTGGCGACAAGGATGAAGCTTTCTTT. This codes for CSVGDKDEAFF. The full variable domain, with the rest looked up from reference TRBV29-1 and TRBJ1-1, is SAVISQKPSRDICQRGTSLTIQCQVDSQVTMMFWYRQQPGQSLTLIATANQGSEATYESGFVIDKFPISRPNLTFSTLTVSNMSPEDSSIYLCSVGDKDEAFFGQGTRLTVV.

This clone has only a few counts. V and J are TRBV27 and TRBJ2-6, with 7 bases lining up with TRBD1. Germline CDR1 is MNHEY and CDR2 is SMNVEV (reference sequence). The CDR3 runs 15 residues. The V segment lost 7 bases and the J segment 2 bases; nucleotides outside the gene matches: 5. The DNA for the CDR3 is TGTGCCAGCACCACCCAGGGGGCTGGGGCCAACGTCCTGACTTTC. Encoded protein: CASTTQGAGANVLTF.

This clone has only a few counts. A much larger clonotype is one base distant, so this may be a read error. This chain joins TRBV6-1 and TRBJ2-1, with TRBD2 matching over 13 bases. This CDR3 is 19 amino acids long. Losses at the gene ends were 3 bases for V and 5 bases for J; bases not matched to a gene: 13. Germline V gene lookup returns CDR1 MNHNS and CDR2 SASEGT. CDR3 sequence (DNA): TGTGCCAGCAGTGATTGGGGACTAGCGGGGTGGGGAACCCACAATGAGCAGTTCTTC. Protein product: CASSDWGLAGWGTHNEQFF.

The CDR3 DNA reads as TGTGCCAGCAGTATTACTGGTTACAATGAGCAGTTCTTC. Amino acids: CASSITGYNEQFF. The chain carries TRBV27 and TRBJ2-1; D is unclear. The CDR3 is 13 amino acids. Germline CDR1 MNHEY, CDR2 SMNVEV (reference sequence). Trimming stripped 5 bases from V and 4 bases from J, with 9 bases between.

This clone was seen only a few times. The V call is TRBV18, the J call TRBJ2-7, with D perhaps TRBD1 (5 bases). The CDR3 sequence is 14 residues long. V was shortened by 0 bases and J by 4 bases, with 10 bases between the two germline ends. Germline CDR1 KGHSH, CDR2 LQKENI. This CDR3 is CASSPPDTPYEQYF. The CDR3 DNA follows: TGTGCCAGCTCACCACCGGACACACCGTACGAGCAGTACTTC.

There are a few counts of this clone. V usage is TRBV19 and J usage is TRBJ1-2, with unresolved D. Trimming took 7 bases from V and 2 from J, leaving 14 bases between them. Germline V CDR1 and CDR2: LNHDA, SQIVND (reference sequence). This CDR3 spans 14 amino acids. CDR3 protein: CASTPPRENYGYTF. The CDR3 DNA reads TGTGCCAGTACCCCCCCGCGAGAGAACTATGGCTACACCTTC.

The chain has TRBV18 and TRBJ1-2; TRBD1 is a possible D gene (6 bases). V was pared by 4 bases and J by 8 bases, with 11 bases between. CDR3 length: 12 residues. Germline V lookup: CDR1 KGHSH, CDR2 LQKENI. For the CDR3, the DNA is TGTGCCAGCTCACAACAGGGTCAAGGCTACACCTTC. Protein product: CASSQQGQGYTF.

This clone was counted only a few times. V usage is TRBV2 and J usage is TRBJ2-7; D unresolved. There are 13 residues in the CDR3. Per the germline V gene, CDR1 is SNHLY and CDR2 is FYNNEI. The V end was cut by 0 bases, the J end by 5 bases, with 8 bases between. The CDR3 loop is CASSEALPNEQYF. The CDR3 coding sequence is TGTGCCAGCAGTGAAGCGCTTCCGAACGAGCAGTACTTC.

This sequence joins TRBV4-2 and TRBJ2-1; 8 bases align to TRBD2. CDR3 size: 19 residues. With 0 bases clipped from V and 2 bases from J, the junction kept 12 bases outside the gene matches. The germline CDR1 and CDR2 sequences are LGHNA and YNFKEQ. CDR3 nucleotides: TGTGCCAGCAGCCAAGAGAAAGGTTTAGCGGGGTTCGCCTACAATGAGCAGTTCTTC. It encodes CASSQEKGLAGFAYNEQFF.

Within the sample, this clone is medium-sized. CDR3 region: CASSDPVGRWDYGYTF. The CDR3 DNA reads TGTGCCAGCAGCGACCCGGTCGGGCGTTGGGACTATGGCTACACCTTC. V and J are TRBV11-2 and TRBJ1-2; D is ambiguous. Between the trimmed V and J ends, which lost 5 bases and 3 bases, there was a span of 19 bases. The CDR3 spans 16 residues. Germline V gene lookup returns CDR1 SGHAT and CDR2 FQNNGV.

This clone has ten or more counts. The chain carries TRBV6-1 and TRBJ1-1; unclear D gene. Germline values: CDR1 MNHNS, CDR2 SASEGT. Trimming stripped 1 base from V and 11 bases from J, with 17 bases between. The length of the CDR3 is 14 residues. In DNA form, the CDR3 reads TGTGCCAGCAGTGAAGTAGTGGGCAAGGCAGCCGCTTTCTTT. Amino acids: CASSEVVGKAAAFF.

The gene calls are TRBV6-1 and TRBJ2-7, with 11 positions matching TRBD2. The germline gives CDR1 MNHNS, CDR2 SASEGT. Trimming took 6 bases from V and 4 from J; bases not matched to a gene: 8. The CDR3 is 15 residues long. The CDR3 loop is CASSVTTSGTYEQYF. The CDR3 DNA is TGTGCCAGCAGCGTCACGACTAGCGGGACTTACGAGCAGTACTTC.

This clone occurred a few times. One end of the junction varies from germline; a read error may be responsible. J is TRBJ1-2 and V is TRBV12-3 or TRBV12-4; a weak D match, TRBD1 (6 bases). The CDR3 has 14 residues. CDR3 protein: CARSFLQGGYGYTF. Here the CDR3 DNA reads TGTGCCAGAAGTTTTTTACAGGGAGGATATGGCTACACCTTC.

V gene TRBV20-1 combines with J gene TRBJ2-5; D is possibly TRBD1 (6 bases). The V gene's germline CDR1 is DFQATT and CDR2 SNEGSKA (reference sequence). The V gene lost 5 bases and the J gene lost 2 bases, with 12 bases spanning the gap. The CDR3 runs to 13 residues. The CDR3 nucleotides read TGCAGTGCTGTAGGACAGTCGCAAGAGACCCAGTACTTC. Translation: CSAVGQSQETQYF.

Only a few counts were recorded for this clone. This sequence joins TRBV11-1 and TRBJ2-1; 10 nucleotides match TRBD2. This CDR3 contains 15 residues. Germline CDR1 reads SGHAT; CDR2 reads FQDESV (reference sequence). J gave up 9 bases and V 1 base, and 6 bases lay outside the gene matches. The CDR3 nucleotides are TGTGCCAGCAGCTTAGATAGCGGGAGGAGGGGTGAGCAGTTCTTC. Translation gives CASSLDSGRRGEQFF.

This clone appeared many times. The rearrangement joins TRBV27 to TRBJ1-5, with a weak D call TRBD1 (6 bases). Deletions cut 5 bases from V and 5 bases from J, with 13 bases between. This CDR3 has 14 residues. The germline CDR1 and CDR2 sequences are MNHEY and SMNVEV (reference sequence). The CDR3 nucleotides are TGTGCCAGCAGTCCTGGGACAACTTATCAGCCCCAGCATTTT. It translates to CASSPGTTYQPQHF.

The chain joins TRBV11-2 to TRBJ2-1; a weak D match, TRBD2 (6 bases). Trimming pared 1 base from V and 5 bases from J, leaving 12 bases between. CDR1 and CDR2 from the germline V gene are SGHAT and FQNNGV. The CDR3 has 15 amino acids. This CDR3 is CASSLGLEAHNEQFF. CDR3 bases: TGTGCCAGCAGCTTAGGACTAGAGGCTCACAATGAGCAGTTCTTC.

This clone is labeled as medium-sized. The rearrangement joins TRBV6-1 to TRBJ2-3; a possible D gene is TRBD2 (5 bases). This CDR3 region has 15 residues. Trimming removed 0 bases at V and 0 bases at J, with 7 bases between. CDR1 and CDR2 (germline): MNHNS, SASEGT. CDR3 in amino acids: CASSEAPGSTDTQYF. The CDR3 DNA reads as TGTGCCAGCAGTGAAGCCCCGGGGAGCACAGATACGCAGTATTTT.

Many counts were recorded for this clone. CDR3 sequence reads: CASSSPPGGFEKLFF. CDR3 sequence (DNA): TGTGCCAGCAGCTCCCCCCCAGGGGGCTTTGAAAAACTGTTTTTT. V gene TRBV7-9 combines with J gene TRBJ1-4; 8 nucleotides align to TRBD1. The CDR3 loop spans 15 amino acids. Germline lookup yields CDR1 SEHNR and CDR2 FQNEAQ (reference sequence). The ends lost 4 bases at V and 7 bases at J; junction bases unmatched: 8.

For this clone: One end of the junction varies from germline; a read error may be responsible. V gene TRBV5-1 combines with J gene TRBJ2-6, with TRBD1 matching over 7 bases. The germline gives CDR1 SGHRS, CDR2 YFSETQ. The CDR3 totals 16 residues. This CDR3 reads CATSWGQNSGANVLTF. In DNA, the CDR3 is TGCGCCACCAGCTGGGGACAGAATTCTGGGGCCAACGTGCTGACTTTC.